This TCR beta chain was retrieved from a study of blood T cell repertoires in COVID-19. Study information: The United States, Italy and Spain supplied acute and convalescent COVID-19 samples. The cDNA or gDNA used as material had been derived from T cells, B-cell-depleted T cells, or PBMCs.

Germline V lookup: CDR1 SEHNR, CDR2 FQNEAQ (reference sequence). The CDR3 has 16 amino acids. V was clipped by 3 bases and J by 2 bases; unmatched bases: 5. As handled by the study authors: Estimation of nucleated cell counts relied on the amplification of reference gene primers. Measured with immunoSEQ multiplex PCR; TCRdb has only the in-frame clones, and not every one. V and J calls and clone size are copied from that table; D and trimming were computed from the DNA. The table has 140,000 to 150,000 clones, roughly four fifths seen once. V and J are TRBV7-9 and TRBJ2-5, with 11 bases aligning to TRBD2. The TCR comes from a human donor with acute or convalescent COVID-19. The donor label of this sample is uncertain. Sequencing input: peripheral blood. CDR3 bases: TGTGCCAGCAGCTTCCGGCTAGCGGGGGGACAAGAGACCCAGTACTTC. Translating it yields CASSFRLAGGQETQYF.